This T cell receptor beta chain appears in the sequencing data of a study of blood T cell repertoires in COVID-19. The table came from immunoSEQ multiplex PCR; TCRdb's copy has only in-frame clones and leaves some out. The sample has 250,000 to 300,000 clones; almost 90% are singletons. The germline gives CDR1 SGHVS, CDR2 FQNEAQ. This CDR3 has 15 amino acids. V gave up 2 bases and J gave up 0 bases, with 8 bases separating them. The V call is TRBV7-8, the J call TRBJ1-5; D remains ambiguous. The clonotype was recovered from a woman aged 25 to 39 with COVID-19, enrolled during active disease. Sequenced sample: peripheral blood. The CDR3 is CASSLITNSNQPQHF. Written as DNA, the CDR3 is TGTGCCAGCAGCTTAATCACTAATAGCAATCAGCCCCAGCATTTT.